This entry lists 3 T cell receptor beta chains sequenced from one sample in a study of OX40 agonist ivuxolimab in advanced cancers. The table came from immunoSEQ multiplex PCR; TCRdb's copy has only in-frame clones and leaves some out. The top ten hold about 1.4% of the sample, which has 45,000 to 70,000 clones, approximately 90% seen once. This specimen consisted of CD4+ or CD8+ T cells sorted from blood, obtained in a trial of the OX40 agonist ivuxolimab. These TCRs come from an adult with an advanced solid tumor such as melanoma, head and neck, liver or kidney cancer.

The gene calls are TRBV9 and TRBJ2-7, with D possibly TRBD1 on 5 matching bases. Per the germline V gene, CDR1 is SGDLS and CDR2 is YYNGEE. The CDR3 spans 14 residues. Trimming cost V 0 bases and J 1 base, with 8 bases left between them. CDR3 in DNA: TGTGCCAGCAGCGTAGAAGGGGAATCCTACGAGCAGTACTTC. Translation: CASSVEGESYEQYF.

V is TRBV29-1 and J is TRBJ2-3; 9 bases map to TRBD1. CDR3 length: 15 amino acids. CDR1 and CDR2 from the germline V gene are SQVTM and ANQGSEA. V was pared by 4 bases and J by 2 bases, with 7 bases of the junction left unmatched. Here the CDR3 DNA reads TGCAGCGTTGCCCGGACAGGGGCGGCCACAGATACGCAGTATTTT. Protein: CSVARTGAATDTQYF.

This CDR3 reads CASSNGGRGLNTEAFF. CDR3 sequence (DNA): TGTGCCAGTAGTAATGGAGGAAGGGGCTTGAACACTGAAGCTTTCTTT. The genes are TRBV19 and TRBJ1-1; perhaps TRBD1 as D (5 bases). The CDR3 totals 16 residues. The germline V and J ends were trimmed by 4 bases and 0 bases, with 15 bases remaining between them. Germline lookup yields CDR1 LNHDA and CDR2 SQIVND (reference sequence).